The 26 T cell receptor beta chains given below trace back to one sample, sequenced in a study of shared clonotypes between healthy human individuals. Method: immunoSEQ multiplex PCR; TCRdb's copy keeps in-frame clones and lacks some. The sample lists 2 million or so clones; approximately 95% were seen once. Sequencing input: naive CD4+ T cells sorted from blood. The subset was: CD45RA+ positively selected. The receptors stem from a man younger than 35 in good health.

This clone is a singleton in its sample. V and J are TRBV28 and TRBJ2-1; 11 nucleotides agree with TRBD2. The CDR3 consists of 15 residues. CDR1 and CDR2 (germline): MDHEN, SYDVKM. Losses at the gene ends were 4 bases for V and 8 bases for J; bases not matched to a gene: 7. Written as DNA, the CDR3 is TGTGCCAGCAGTTCCCAGACTAGCGGGAAGGATGAGCAGTTCTTC. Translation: CASSSQTSGKDEQFF.

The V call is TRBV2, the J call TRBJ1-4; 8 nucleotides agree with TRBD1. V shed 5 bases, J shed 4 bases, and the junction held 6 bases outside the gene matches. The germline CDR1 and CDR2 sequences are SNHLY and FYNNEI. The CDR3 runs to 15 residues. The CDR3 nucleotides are TGTGCCAGCAGTCCAGGGGGCGCCGGTAATGAAAAACTGTTTTTT. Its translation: CASSPGGAGNEKLFF.

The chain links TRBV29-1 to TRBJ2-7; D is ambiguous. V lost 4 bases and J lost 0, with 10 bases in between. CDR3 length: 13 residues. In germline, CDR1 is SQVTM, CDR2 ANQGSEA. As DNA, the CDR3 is TGCAGCGTTGTCCTCCAGCTCTCCTACGAGCAGTACTTC. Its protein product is CSVVLQLSYEQYF.

CDR3 region: CASSLTGKETQYF. The CDR3 DNA sequence: TGCGCCAGCAGCCTAACAGGGAAAGAGACCCAGTACTTC. The chain carries TRBV4-3 and TRBJ2-5; a weak D match, TRBD1 (6 bases). The germline gives CDR1 LGHNA, CDR2 YSLEER. V was clipped by 4 bases and J by 3 bases, with 9 bases between them. This CDR3 has 13 amino acids.

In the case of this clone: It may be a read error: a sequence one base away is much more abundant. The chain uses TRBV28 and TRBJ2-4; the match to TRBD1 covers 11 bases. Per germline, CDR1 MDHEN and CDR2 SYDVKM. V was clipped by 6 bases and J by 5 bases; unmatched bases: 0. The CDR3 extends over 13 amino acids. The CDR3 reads CASRGQGENIQYF. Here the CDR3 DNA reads TGTGCCAGCAGGGGACAGGGGGAAAACATTCAGTACTTC.

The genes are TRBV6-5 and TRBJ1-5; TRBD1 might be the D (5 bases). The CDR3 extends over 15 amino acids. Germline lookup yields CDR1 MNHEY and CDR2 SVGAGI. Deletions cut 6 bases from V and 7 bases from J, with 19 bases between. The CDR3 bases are TGTGCCAGCAGCTGGGATGGGGCAGTTGGCCAGCCCCAGCATTTT. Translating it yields CASSWDGAVGQPQHF.

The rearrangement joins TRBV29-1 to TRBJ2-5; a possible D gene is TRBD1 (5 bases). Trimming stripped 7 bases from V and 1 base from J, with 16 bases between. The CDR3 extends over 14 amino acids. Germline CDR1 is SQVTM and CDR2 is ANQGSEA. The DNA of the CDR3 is TGCAGCGGGATGACAGTGAGCGTCCAAGAGACCCAGTACTTC. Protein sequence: CSGMTVSVQETQYF.

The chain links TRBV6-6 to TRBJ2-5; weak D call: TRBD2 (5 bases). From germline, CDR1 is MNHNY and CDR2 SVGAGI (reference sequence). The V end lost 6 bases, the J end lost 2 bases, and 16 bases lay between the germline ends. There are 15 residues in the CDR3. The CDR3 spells CASSPGPEAQETQYF. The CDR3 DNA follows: TGTGCCAGCAGCCCCGGACCGGAGGCGCAAGAGACCCAGTACTTC.

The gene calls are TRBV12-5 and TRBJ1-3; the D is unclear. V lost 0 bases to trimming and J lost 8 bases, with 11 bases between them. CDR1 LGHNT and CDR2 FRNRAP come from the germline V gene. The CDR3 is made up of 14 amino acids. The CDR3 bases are TGTGCTAGTGGTTTGGTAGGGAGCACCGACACCATATATTTT. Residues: CASGLVGSTDTIYF.

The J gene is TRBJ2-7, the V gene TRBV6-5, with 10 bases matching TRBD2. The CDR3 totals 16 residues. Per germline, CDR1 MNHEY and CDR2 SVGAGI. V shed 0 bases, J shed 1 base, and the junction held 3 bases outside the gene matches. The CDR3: CASSYSGLAPSYEQYF. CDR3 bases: TGTGCCAGCAGTTACTCGGGACTAGCGCCTTCCTACGAGCAGTACTTC.

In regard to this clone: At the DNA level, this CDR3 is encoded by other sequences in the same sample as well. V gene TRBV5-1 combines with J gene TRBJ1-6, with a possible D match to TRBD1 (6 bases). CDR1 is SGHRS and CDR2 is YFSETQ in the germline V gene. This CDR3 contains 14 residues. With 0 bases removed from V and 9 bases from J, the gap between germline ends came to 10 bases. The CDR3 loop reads CASSLGQVGSPLHF. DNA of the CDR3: TGCGCCAGCAGCTTGGGACAGGTGGGTTCACCCCTCCACTTT. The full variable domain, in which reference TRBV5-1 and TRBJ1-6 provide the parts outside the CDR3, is KAGVTQTPRYLIKTRGQQVTLSCSPISGHRSVSWYQQTPGQGLQFLFEYFSETQRNKGNFPGRFSGRQFSNSRSEMNVSTLELGDSALYLCASSLGQVGSPLHFGNGTRLTVT.

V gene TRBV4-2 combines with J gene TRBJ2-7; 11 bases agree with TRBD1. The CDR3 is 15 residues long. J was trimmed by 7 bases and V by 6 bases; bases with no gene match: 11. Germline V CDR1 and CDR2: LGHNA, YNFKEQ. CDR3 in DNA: TGTGCCAGCAGTGTCCTCGGGACAGGGGGAAAAGAGCAGTACTTC. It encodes CASSVLGTGGKEQYF.

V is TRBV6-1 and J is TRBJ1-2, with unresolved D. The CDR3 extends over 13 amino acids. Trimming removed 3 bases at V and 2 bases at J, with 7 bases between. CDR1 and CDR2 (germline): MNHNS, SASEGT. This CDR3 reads CASSEYQNYGYTF. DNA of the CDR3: TGTGCCAGCAGTGAGTACCAAAACTATGGCTACACCTTC.

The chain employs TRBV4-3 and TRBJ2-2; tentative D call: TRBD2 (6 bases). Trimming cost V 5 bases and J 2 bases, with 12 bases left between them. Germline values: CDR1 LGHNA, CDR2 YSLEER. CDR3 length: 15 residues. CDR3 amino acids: CASSSGTSNTGELFF. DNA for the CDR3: TGCGCCAGCAGCTCCGGGACTTCCAACACCGGGGAGCTGTTTTTT.

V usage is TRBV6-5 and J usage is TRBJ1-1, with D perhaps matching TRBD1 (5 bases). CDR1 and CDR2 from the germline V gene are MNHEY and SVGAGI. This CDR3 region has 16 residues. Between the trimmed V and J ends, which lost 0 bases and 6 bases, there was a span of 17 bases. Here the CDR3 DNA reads TGTGCCAGCAGTTACTCGATCCGTGGAAGAGGGGCTGAAGCTTTCTTT. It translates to CASSYSIRGRGAEAFF.

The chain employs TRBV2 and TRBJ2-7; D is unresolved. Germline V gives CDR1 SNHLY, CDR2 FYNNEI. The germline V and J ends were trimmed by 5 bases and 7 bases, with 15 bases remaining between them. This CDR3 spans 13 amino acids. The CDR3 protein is CASSQTRSGEQYF. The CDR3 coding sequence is TGTGCCAGCAGTCAAACACGGTCAGGAGAGCAGTACTTC.

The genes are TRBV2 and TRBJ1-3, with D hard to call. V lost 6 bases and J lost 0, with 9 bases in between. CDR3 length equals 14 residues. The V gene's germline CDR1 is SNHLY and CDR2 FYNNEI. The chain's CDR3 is CASRPRASGNTIYF. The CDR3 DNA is TGTGCCAGCAGGCCCCGGGCCTCTGGAAACACCATATATTTT.

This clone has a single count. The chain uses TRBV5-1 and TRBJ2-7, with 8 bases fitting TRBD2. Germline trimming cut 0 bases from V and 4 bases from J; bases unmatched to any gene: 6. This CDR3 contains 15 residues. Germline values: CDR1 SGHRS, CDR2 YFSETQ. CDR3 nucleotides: TGCGCCAGCAGCTTGGAGTCTAGCGGGTGGTACGAGCAGTACTTC. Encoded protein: CASSLESSGWYEQYF.

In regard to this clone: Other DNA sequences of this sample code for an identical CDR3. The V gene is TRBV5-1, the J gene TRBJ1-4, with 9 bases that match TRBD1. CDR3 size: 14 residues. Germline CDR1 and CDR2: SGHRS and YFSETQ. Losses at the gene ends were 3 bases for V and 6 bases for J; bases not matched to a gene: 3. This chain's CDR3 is CASSSGQGHEKLFF. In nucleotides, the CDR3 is TGCGCCAGCAGCTCGGGACAGGGACATGAAAAACTGTTTTTT. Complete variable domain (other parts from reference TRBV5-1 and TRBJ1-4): KAGVTQTPRYLIKTRGQQVTLSCSPISGHRSVSWYQQTPGQGLQFLFEYFSETQRNKGNFPGRFSGRQFSNSRSEMNVSTLELGDSALYLCASSSGQGHEKLFFGSGTQLSVL.

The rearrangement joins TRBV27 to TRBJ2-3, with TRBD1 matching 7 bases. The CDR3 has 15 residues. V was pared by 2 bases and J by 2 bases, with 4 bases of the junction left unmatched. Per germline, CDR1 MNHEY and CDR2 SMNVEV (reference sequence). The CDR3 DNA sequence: TGTGCCAGCAGTTTACAGGACAGGATCACAGATACGCAGTATTTT. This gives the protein CASSLQDRITDTQYF.

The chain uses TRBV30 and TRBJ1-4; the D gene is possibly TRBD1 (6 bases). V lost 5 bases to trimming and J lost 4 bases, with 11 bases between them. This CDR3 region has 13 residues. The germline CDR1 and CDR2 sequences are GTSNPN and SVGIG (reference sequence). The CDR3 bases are TGTGCCTGGTCTCAGGGGAATAATGAAAAACTGTTTTTT. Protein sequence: CAWSQGNNEKLFF.

CDR3 nucleotides: TGTGCCAGCAGTAGACTAGCGGCCAACCAAGAGACCCAGTACTTC. Its translation is CASSRLAANQETQYF. The chain carries TRBV6-6 and TRBJ2-5, with TRBD2 matching over 9 bases. Germline CDR1 and CDR2: MNHNY and SVGAGI (reference sequence). This CDR3 comprises 15 residues. V lost 5 bases to trimming and J lost 0 bases; unmatched junction nucleotides: 4.

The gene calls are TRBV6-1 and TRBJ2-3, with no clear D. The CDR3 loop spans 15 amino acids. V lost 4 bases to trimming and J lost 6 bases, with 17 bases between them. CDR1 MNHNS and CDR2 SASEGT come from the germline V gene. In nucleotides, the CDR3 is TGTGCCAGCAGTGCACTACCCAACCATCAGGATACGCAGTATTTT. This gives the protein CASSALPNHQDTQYF.

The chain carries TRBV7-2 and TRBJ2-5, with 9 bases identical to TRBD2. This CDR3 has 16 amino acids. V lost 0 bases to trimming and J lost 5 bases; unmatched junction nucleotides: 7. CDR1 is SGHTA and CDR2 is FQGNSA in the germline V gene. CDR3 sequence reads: CASSLAQQRGEETQYF. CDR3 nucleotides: TGTGCCAGCAGCTTAGCGCAACAGCGGGGGGAGGAGACCCAGTACTTC.

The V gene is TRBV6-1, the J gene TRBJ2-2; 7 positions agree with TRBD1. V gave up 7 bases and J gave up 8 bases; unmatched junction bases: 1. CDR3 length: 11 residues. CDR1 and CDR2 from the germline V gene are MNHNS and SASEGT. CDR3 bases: TGTGCCAGCATGGGACAGGGGGAGCTGTTTTTT. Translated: CASMGQGELFF.

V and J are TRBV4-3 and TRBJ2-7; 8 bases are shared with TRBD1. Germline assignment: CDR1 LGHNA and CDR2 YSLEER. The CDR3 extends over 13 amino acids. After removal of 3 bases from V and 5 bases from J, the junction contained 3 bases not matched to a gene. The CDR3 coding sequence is TGCGCCAGCAGCCAGTGGACAGGGAACGAGCAGTACTTC. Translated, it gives CASSQWTGNEQYF.